A selection of T cell receptor beta chains follows, all from one sample in a study of shared clonotypes between healthy human individuals. Method: immunoSEQ multiplex PCR; TCRdb's copy keeps in-frame clones and lacks some. The table records millions of clones, approximately 94% of them present only once. What was sequenced was naive CD8+ T cells from PBMCs. The receptors shown here come from a man younger than 30 in good health. Some clones in this sample may be carry-over from other donors' samples. Both conserved end residues are trimmed from each CDR3. A D gene is named only where the DNA matches it firmly.

>14|TRBV9|-|TRBJ2-1
ASSHPKEGSYNEQF
>13|TRBV11-2|TRBD1|TRBJ2-7
ASSLLQGASYEQY
>13|TRBV6-5|-|TRBJ2-7
ASSYSVGGGDEQY
>13|TRBV11-2|-|TRBJ2-1
ASSLPGVTNNEQF
>14|TRBV27|-|TRBJ2-7
ASSPSLGVRSYEQY
>15|TRBV4-3|TRBD2|TRBJ2-7
ASSQEDSRLADYEQY
>11|TRBV7-9|-|TRBJ2-2
ASSFGGTGELF
>13|TRBV7-8|TRBD1|TRBJ1-2
ASARGTGRDYGYT
>11|TRBV7-6|-|TRBJ2-1
ASSFRTDNEQF
>14|TRBV7-2|TRBD2|TRBJ2-7
ASSPFTAGGGYEQY
>11|TRBV29-1|-|-
SARHSPTYEQY
>12|TRBV5-4|-|TRBJ2-1
ASSTPAWGHEQF
>13|TRBV2|-|TRBJ2-1
ASSPLGSSYNEQF
>14|TRBV4-1|TRBD2|TRBJ2-7
ASSLSVIAGTYEQY
>13|TRBV10-3|-|TRBJ2-1
AISAEGVGDHEQF
>9|TRBV21-1|-|TRBJ2-1
ASSKANEQF
>15|TRBV27|TRBD1|TRBJ1-5
ASSLWETGTGGKPQH
>14|TRBV30|-|TRBJ1-1
AWIVRSWGMNTEAF
>10|TRBV6-8|-|TRBJ2-7
AGREQTYEQY
>12|TRBV7-9|TRBD2|TRBJ2-7
ASSPAGPNDEQY
>11|TRBV5-1|-|TRBJ2-7
ASSSRRVDEQY
>13|TRBV18|-|TRBJ1-1
ASSPVEGPNTEAF
>11|TRBV4-1|-|TRBJ2-7
ASSSGPLYEQY
>13|TRBV7-9|-|TRBJ2-7
ASSLGSPGPYEQY
>11|TRBV10-3|-|TRBJ2-7
AISGESFYEQY
>14|TRBV7-9|TRBD1|TRBJ1-6
ASSSNRGTLGSPLH
>16|TRBV27|TRBD2|TRBJ2-2
ASSTRDYQSKNTGELF
>13|TRBV6-5|-|TRBJ2-7
ASSYFSGDSYEQY
>13|TRBV5-1|-|TRBJ2-7
ASSLASGGGYEQY
>14|TRBV7-6|TRBD1|TRBJ2-5
ASSIITGQGGETQY
>13|TRBV5-1|TRBD2|TRBJ2-3
ASSIQRESADTQY
>14|TRBV15|-|TRBJ2-4
ATSNRDLIAKNIQY
>12|TRBV6-5|-|TRBJ2-1
ASSYLGSYNEQF
>11|TRBV19|-|TRBJ2-7
ASSIGQGGEQY
>12|TRBV13|TRBD1|TRBJ2-7
ASSPTGKGVEQY
>14|TRBV15|TRBD2|TRBJ2-5
ATSRALAGEEETQY
>8|TRBV29-1|-|TRBJ2-7
SVVAYEQY
>13|TRBV7-6|-|TRBJ2-7
ASSPGRAETYEQY
>13|TRBV4-1|-|TRBJ2-4
ASSQVGQGRGIQY
>14|TRBV29-1|TRBD2|TRBJ2-1
SVSLSGRGYYNEQF
>15|TRBV7-8|TRBD1|TRBJ2-7
ASSLALTLQGAWEQY
>14|TRBV15|TRBD1|TRBJ2-1
ATSTPDRGPYNEQF
>15|TRBV9|TRBD2|TRBJ2-3
ASSVERAGVHRETQY